Listed below are T cell receptor beta chains from one sample, sequenced in a study of beta chain features in type 1 diabetes. Sequencing used immunoSEQ multiplex PCR; TCRdb keeps in-frame clones, though not all of them. The sample includes roughly 150,000 clones, 6.5% to 9.5% seen only once; the top ten take approximately 0.93%. Input material: central memory CD4+ T cells from blood. The receptor source for this set is a woman aged 40 to 50 with type 1 diabetes. Both conserved end residues are part of each CDR3. Only some rows state a clone size, as once, few, many or a class for expanded clones.

clone size,V gene,J gene,CDR3 protein
.,TRBV6-1,TRBJ2-5,CASSESQGGWETQYF
few,TRBV18,TRBJ2-7,CASSPGQDSYEQYF
.,TRBV14,TRBJ2-7,CASTGLGGYEQYF
.,TRBV28,TRBJ2-1,CASSRDSYNEQFF
few,TRBV5-4,TRBJ2-1,CASSLESSYNEQFF
few,TRBV5-6,TRBJ1-1,CASSFDRVTEAFF
few,TRBV5-6,TRBJ2-7,CASSPTTTGWSGEQYF
.,TRBV18,TRBJ1-2,CASSYTGTGADYGYTF
once,TRBV7-2,TRBJ2-2,CASSSIAGVVTGELFF
.,TRBV28,TRBJ2-5,CASSRDRAETQYF
few,TRBV11-2,TRBJ2-5,CASSLAMGGERETQYF
.,TRBV9,TRBJ1-1,CASSVARQGSEAFF
.,TRBV7-9,TRBJ1-5,CASSPPGQAQHF
few,TRBV14,TRBJ1-1,CASSQRGGGTEAFF
.,TRBV15,TRBJ2-1,CATRSVVNEQFF
.,TRBV27,TRBJ2-1,CASSADYLALGNEQFF
.,TRBV19,TRBJ1-5,CASSRQSNQPQHF
.,TRBV19,TRBJ2-7,CASTLGQGGDEQYF
.,TRBV6-6,TRBJ1-5,CASLDQGSNQPQHF
.,TRBV9,TRBJ2-5,CASSSSSGSGETQYF
.,TRBV2,TRBJ2-1,CASSIPGPQGYNEQFF
.,TRBV30,TRBJ1-1,CAWNPQGYTEAFF